This T cell receptor beta chain was profiled in a study of cytomegalovirus exposure and HLA in healthy donors. Background on the study: Unique TCRs numbering about 87 million, obtained from HLA-typed donors, made up an early data release. Membership in the Caucasian-associated ancestry cluster was found for 75% to 85% of approximately 400 genotyped donors. Notes on the study in general: The sole available immune exposure information was CMV serostatus. The listing of roughly 160 TCR beta chains classed them as cytomegalovirus-associated.

The PCR contained 60 Vbeta and 13 Jbeta primers. The protocol was immunoSEQ multiplex PCR, while the TCRdb copy is restricted to in-frame clones and leaves out a portion. The repertoire holds about 150,000 clones, with roughly 70% as singletons. Concerning this clone itself: Antigen: not known.

The ends lost 2 bases at V and 3 bases at J; junction bases unmatched: 6. In germline, CDR1 is MNHEY, CDR2 SMNVEV (reference sequence). CDR3 length: 16 amino acids. This sequence joins TRBV27 and TRBJ2-1, with 8 bases lining up with TRBD1. The TCR was taken from a woman aged 55-69 years in good health and CMV-seropositive. The source material was PBMCs. As DNA, the CDR3 is TGTGCCAGCAGTTTAACGGCCAGGGGGCTCTACAATGAGCAGTTCTTC. This codes for CASSLTARGLYNEQFF.